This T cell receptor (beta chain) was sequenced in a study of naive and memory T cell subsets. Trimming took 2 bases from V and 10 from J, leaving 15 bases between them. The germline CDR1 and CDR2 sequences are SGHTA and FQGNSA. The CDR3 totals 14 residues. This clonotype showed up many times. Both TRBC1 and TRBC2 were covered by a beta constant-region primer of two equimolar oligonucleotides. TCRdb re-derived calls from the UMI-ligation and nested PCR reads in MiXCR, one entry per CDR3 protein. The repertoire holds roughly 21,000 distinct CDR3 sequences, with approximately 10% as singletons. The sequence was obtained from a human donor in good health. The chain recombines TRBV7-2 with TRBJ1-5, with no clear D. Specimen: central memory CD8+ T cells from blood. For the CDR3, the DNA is TGTGCCAGCAGCTTATCCTACCTCGACTTTCCCCAGCATTTT. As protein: CASSLSYLDFPQHF.